This is a list of T cell receptor beta chains from one sample in a study of blood T cell repertoires in COVID-19. Some clones are missing from TCRdb's copy, which holds only in-frame ones; the method was immunoSEQ multiplex PCR. Among about 220,000 clones listed, approximately 77% were seen once. Sequencing was done on a sample of peripheral blood. The receptors stem from an elderly woman with acute or convalescent COVID-19. Both conserved end residues are part of each CDR3. D genes are given only for firm matches. Only part of the rows carry a size: once, few, many, or a class if the clone is expanded.

clone_size,j_call,d_call,v_call,cdr3_nt,cdr3_aa
.,TRBJ1-1,.,TRBV6-5,TGTGCCAGCAGCACCGGAGGGGTCACTGAAGCTTTCTTT,CASSTGGVTEAFF
.,TRBJ1-6,.,TRBV27,TGTGCCAGCAGTTTATCCACAGGCAGTTCACCCCTCCACTTT,CASSLSTGSSPLHF
few,TRBJ2-3,TRBD2,TRBV7-2,TGTGCCAGCAGCCTACCCGGGACTAAGAATACGCAGTATTTT,CASSLPGTKNTQYF
once,TRBJ1-4,TRBD1,TRBV25-1,TGTGCCAGCAGTGTCTGGACAGGGCTTAATGAAAAACTGTTTTTT,CASSVWTGLNEKLFF
.,TRBJ2-3,TRBD2,TRBV5-1,TGCGCCAGCAGCTTTGGTCTAGCGGGGCGAGATACGCAGTATTTT,CASSFGLAGRDTQYF
.,TRBJ2-7,TRBD1,TRBV13,TGTGCCAGCAGCTCAACAGGGGGCTCCTACGAGCAGTACTTC,CASSSTGGSYEQYF
.,TRBJ2-7,.,TRBV15,TGTGCCACCAGCAGAGGAGGGGGAGAGGGCGAGCAGTACTTC,CATSRGGGEGEQYF
many,TRBJ2-7,.,TRBV25-1,TGTGCCAGCAGTAACTCCCTCCAGGGAGGTGAGCAGTACTTC,CASSNSLQGGEQYF
.,TRBJ2-7,.,TRBV24-1,TGTGCCACCAGTGCCCCGCGACAGGCCAACCTAGGCTACGAGCAGTACTTC,CATSAPRQANLGYEQYF
.,TRBJ1-1,TRBD1,TRBV3-1/TRBV3-2,TGTGCCAGCAGCAACTCCCGACAGGGTTATGGAGCTTTCTTT,CASSNSRQGYGAFF
.,TRBJ2-5,TRBD2,TRBV12-3/TRBV12-4,TGTGCCAGCACCAATAGCGGGCGGCAGACCCAGTACTTC,CASTNSGRQTQYF
few,TRBJ2-1,.,TRBV3-1/TRBV3-2,TGTGCCAGCAGCCAGACTGGGGAGCAGTTCTTC,CASSQTGEQFF
.,TRBJ2-3,.,TRBV28,TGTGCCAGCAGTTTGGGCAGAAACACAGATACGCAGTATTTT,CASSLGRNTDTQYF
.,TRBJ1-2,.,TRBV28,TGTGCCAGCAGTTTATATGAGGGAGTTAACTATGGCTACACCTTC,CASSLYEGVNYGYTF
.,TRBJ1-2,.,TRBV12-3/TRBV12-4,TGTGCCAGCAGTTTGGGGAGCTATGGCTACACCTTC,CASSLGSYGYTF
.,TRBJ1-3,.,TRBV12-5,TGTGCTAGTGGTTTGGCCGACATTCGATCTGGAAACACCATATATTTT,CASGLADIRSGNTIYF
.,TRBJ1-1,.,TRBV7-2,TGTGCCAGCACCCAACCAGGGGTGAACACTGAAGCTTTCTTT,CASTQPGVNTEAFF
.,TRBJ2-3,.,TRBV6-5,TGTGCCAGCAGTTACCTCAGCGCGGGAGATACGCAGTATTTT,CASSYLSAGDTQYF
few,TRBJ1-2,TRBD1,TRBV29-1,TGCAGCGAGGGACAGGGAAACTATGGCTACACCTTC,CSEGQGNYGYTF
.,TRBJ2-7,.,TRBV5-4,TGTGCCAGCAGCCCCCAGGGATCCTACGAGCAGTACTTC,CASSPQGSYEQYF
once,TRBJ2-5,.,TRBV10-3,TGTGCCATCAGTGCCAGACGGGACCAAGAGACCCAGTACTTC,CAISARRDQETQYF
few,TRBJ1-1,TRBD1,TRBV10-3,TGTGCCATCACCCAGGGGGGCAACACTGAAGCTTTCTTT,CAITQGGNTEAFF
.,TRBJ2-7,TRBD2,TRBV7-3,TGTGCCAGCAGCCTGAGCGGGGGTAATACCTACGAGCAGTACTTC,CASSLSGGNTYEQYF
.,TRBJ1-1,TRBD1,TRBV5-4,TGTGCCAGCAGCTTTTCGTTTACAGGGGCGACCACTGAAGCTTTCTTT,CASSFSFTGATTEAFF
.,TRBJ1-2,TRBD1,TRBV13,TGTGCCAGCAGCTTCTCGGGACAGGCTAACTATGGCTACACCTTC,CASSFSGQANYGYTF
.,TRBJ1-2,.,TRBV3-1/TRBV3-2,TGTGCCAGCAGCCACACACCCCTCTATGGCTACACCTTC,CASSHTPLYGYTF
once,TRBJ1-5,TRBD1,TRBV19,TGTGCCAGTAGTACCCACCCCGGGACAGGGGGCAATCAGCCCCAGCATTTT,CASSTHPGTGGNQPQHF
.,TRBJ2-1,TRBD2,TRBV5-1,TGCGCCAGCAGAGTCTTCCCCGGGAGGGAGAATGAGCAGTTCTTC,CASRVFPGRENEQFF
few,TRBJ1-1,TRBD1,TRBV7-9,TGTGCCAGCAGCCCCGGGACAGGGAAGGAGAGTCATAGCACTGAAGCTTTCTTT,CASSPGTGKESHSTEAFF
few,TRBJ2-7,.,TRBV28,TGTGCCAGCAGTTCGGTACGGTGGGAGCAGTACTTC,CASSSVRWEQYF
.,TRBJ2-6,.,TRBV3-1/TRBV3-2,TGTGCCAGCAGCCCGTACTCGTCTGGGGCCAACGTCCTGACTTTC,CASSPYSSGANVLTF
.,TRBJ2-1,.,TRBV3-1/TRBV3-2,TGTGCCAGCAGCCAACAGGGGTGGAACTACAATGAGCAGTTCTTC,CASSQQGWNYNEQFF
.,TRBJ2-7,.,TRBV19,TGTGCCAGTAGTATAGAAGCGGAGAGCTCCTACGAGCAGTACTTC,CASSIEAESSYEQYF
.,TRBJ2-7,.,TRBV5-6,TGTGCCAGCAGCTTGGTACAGGTAACCTACGAGCAGTACTTC,CASSLVQVTYEQYF
once,TRBJ2-1,TRBD2,TRBV28,TGTGCCAGCAGGGGCGGGGGACTAAACAATGAGCAGTTCTTC,CASRGGGLNNEQFF
.,TRBJ2-6,.,TRBV2,TGTGCCAGCAGTCTAGGGGGTACTGGGGCCAACGTCCTGACTTTC,CASSLGGTGANVLTF
.,TRBJ1-2,TRBD1,TRBV19,TGTGCCTCCTCAGGGACAGGGATTCTCGGGGCCTATGGCTACACCTTC,CASSGTGILGAYGYTF
.,TRBJ1-6,.,TRBV27,TGTGCCAGCAGTCCCGGGACATTCAGTTCACCCCTCCACTTT,CASSPGTFSSPLHF
.,TRBJ1-1,TRBD1,TRBV29-1,TGCAGCGTCCAGGGGGCCAATGAAGCTTTCTTT,CSVQGANEAFF
.,TRBJ1-2,.,TRBV18,TGTGCCAGCTCACCGGCGGAGGATGGGGGCTACACCTTC,CASSPAEDGGYTF
.,TRBJ1-5,.,TRBV6-5,TGTGCCAGCAGACAGGGCAACGGTCAGCCCCAGCATTTT,CASRQGNGQPQHF
.,TRBJ1-1,.,TRBV2,TGTGCCAGCATTCTCGACAGGAGGACTGAAGCTTTCTTT,CASILDRRTEAFF
.,TRBJ2-5,.,TRBV11-2,TGTGCCAGCAGCTCCGGGGACTGGGAAGAGACCCAGTACTTC,CASSSGDWEETQYF
.,TRBJ2-1,TRBD1,TRBV5-6,TGTGCCAGCAGCGCCGACAGGGGCAATGAGCAGTTCTTC,CASSADRGNEQFF
.,TRBJ2-3,.,TRBV28,TGTGCCAGCAGTCCCACACTAGCATCCACGGATACGCAGTATTTT,CASSPTLASTDTQYF
.,TRBJ2-7,.,TRBV6-5,TGTGCCAGCAGCCGGACCGGGGACGAGCAGTACTTC,CASSRTGDEQYF